This T cell receptor (beta chain) was recorded in a study of T cells in Graves' hyperthyroidism and ophthalmopathy. Researchers took RNA transcripts and amplified the TCR beta CDR3 regions from them. A first-round RT-PCR of the TCR CDR3 used the HTBI primer set. TCRdb re-called the multiplex PCR reads with MiXCR, one entry per CDR3 protein. Of 500,000 or so distinct CDR3 sequences listed, 15% to 20% are singletons. The CDR3 extends over 15 amino acids. Trimming left V 0 bases short and J 6 bases short, with 12 bases between. Looked up from germline, CDR1 is LGHDT and CDR2 is YNNKEL (reference sequence). This clonotype appeared many times.

The rearrangement joins TRBV3-1 to TRBJ1-5; tentatively, D is TRBD1 (5 bases). Sequenced input: blood. The TCR sequence derives from a woman aged 18-29 years with Graves' ophthalmopathy. This chain's CDR3 is CASSQDGTGTQPQHF. The CDR3 DNA sequence: TGTGCCAGCAGCCAAGACGGTACAGGAACTCAGCCCCAGCATTTT.